This T cell receptor (beta chain) appears in the sequencing data of a study of T cells in tuberculosis. Turning to the study itself: This South African cohort compared adolescents with or without latent tuberculosis against adults with active tuberculosis. Findings and caveats of the study: Active tuberculosis patients had shorter CDR3-alpha; the beta difference was nonsignificant.

The time point here: new active TB diagnosis, blood taken before or within 7 days of starting treatment. Included patients were adults of at least 18, HIV-seronegative, South African. Confirmation came from sputum smear and/or culture positivity for M. tuberculosis. A word on this clone: The antigen is undetermined.

Per germline, CDR1 SGHTA and CDR2 FQGNSA. The CDR3 extends over 15 amino acids. The V end lost 4 bases, the J end lost 1 base, and 13 bases lay between the germline ends. The repertoire was sequenced with immunoSEQ multiplex PCR; TCRdb's copy has only in-frame clones and lacks some. Among about 49,000 clones listed, 90% to 95% were seen once. The sample here was PBMCs, taken at tuberculosis diagnosis. This clonotype was sampled from an adult with tuberculosis. This chain joins TRBV7-2 and TRBJ1-2, with D maybe TRBD1 (5 bases). CDR3 residues: CASSSDKARNYGYTF. The CDR3 DNA follows: TGTGCCAGCAGCTCGGACAAGGCCCGTAACTATGGCTACACCTTC.